This is a list of T cell receptor beta chains from one sample in a study of cytomegalovirus exposure and HLA in healthy donors. Assay: immunoSEQ multiplex PCR; the TCRdb copy retains only in-frame clones and omits some. The sample yields about 270,000 clones, just over 70% seen once. Sequenced input: PBMCs. These receptors originate from a female donor in good health and CMV-seronegative. Both conserved end residues are part of each CDR3. A D gene is named only where the DNA matches it firmly. Only part of the rows carry a size: once, few, many, or a class if the clone is expanded.

abundance,d_gene,j_gene,v_gene,CDR3nt,CDR3aa
NA,TRBD1,TRBJ1-2,TRBV14,TGTGCCAGCAGCGTCGGGACAGGGATGGGGGGCTACACCTTC,CASSVGTGMGGYTF
NA,NA,TRBJ2-3,TRBV5-4,TGTGCCAGCAGCTTACCGGGGGACCTCACAGATACGCAGTATTTT,CASSLPGDLTDTQYF
few,TRBD2,TRBJ2-1,TRBV4-1,TGCGCCAGCAGCCAAGATCGACTAGCGGCGTACAATGAGCAGTTCTTC,CASSQDRLAAYNEQFF
NA,TRBD1,TRBJ2-7,TRBV4-1,TGCGCCAGCAGCGGGGACAGGGGGGACGAGCAGTACTTC,CASSGDRGDEQYF
few,TRBD1,TRBJ1-2,TRBV19,TGTGCCAGTAGGAGAACAGGGGATGAAGGCTATGGCTACACCTTC,CASRRTGDEGYGYTF
NA,NA,TRBJ2-7,TRBV2,TGTGCCAGCAGTGAATGGAGCAGTCCCCGCGGCGAGCAGTACTTC,CASSEWSSPRGEQYF
NA,NA,TRBJ2-2,TRBV28,TGTGCCAGCAGCCCAACAGGGCTTGTCACCGGGGAGCTGTTTTTT,CASSPTGLVTGELFF
NA,TRBD1,TRBJ2-7,TRBV5-6,TGTGCCAGCAGCTGGGTCGGGGGACAGGGGGCCTACGAGCAGTACTTC,CASSWVGGQGAYEQYF
NA,NA,TRBJ2-5,TRBV11-3,TGTGCCAGCAGCTTACAGGCAGGGCTTATGATAGAGACCCAGTACTTC,CASSLQAGLMIETQYF
NA,NA,TRBJ1-5,TRBV11-2,TGTGCCAGCAGCCGGCGATCTGGGGCGGATCAGCCCCAGCATTTT,CASSRRSGADQPQHF
NA,NA,TRBJ2-2,TRBV2,TGTGCCAGCAGGTTCGGCGGGCGGGAGAACACCGGGGAGCTGTTTTTT,CASRFGGRENTGELFF
few,NA,TRBJ2-7,TRBV28,TGTGCCAGCAGTTTCTTAAGCGGCGAGCAGTACTTC,CASSFLSGEQYF
NA,NA,TRBJ1-1,TRBV7-3,TGTGCCAGCAGCCAACAGCCGAACACTGAAGCTTTCTTT,CASSQQPNTEAFF
NA,NA,TRBJ2-5,TRBV15,TGTGCCACCAGCAGAGTTAACAGACAAGAGACCCAGTACTTC,CATSRVNRQETQYF
NA,NA,TRBJ2-7,TRBV6-5,TGTGCCAGCAGTTCCAGGGGAAAAGGCTACGAGCAGTACTTC,CASSSRGKGYEQYF
NA,NA,TRBJ1-5,TRBV10-1,TGCGCCAGCAGTGACCAGGGCAATCAGCCCCAGCATTTT,CASSDQGNQPQHF
NA,TRBD1,TRBJ2-7,TRBV7-6,TGTGCCAGCAGCCCAGGGAAGGGACAGGGCTCGGGCGAGCAGTACTTC,CASSPGKGQGSGEQYF
NA,TRBD1,TRBJ2-4,TRBV7-8,TGTGCCAGCAGCTTAGGACAGGGTCGAGCCAAAAACATTCAGTACTTC,CASSLGQGRAKNIQYF
NA,TRBD1,TRBJ2-7,TRBV5-4,TGTGCCAGCAGCGGCGACAGGGGACCCTACGAGCAGTACTTC,CASSGDRGPYEQYF
NA,TRBD2,TRBJ2-3,TRBV6-1,TGTGCCAGCATGGGACTAGCGGGAGAGACAGATACGCAGTATTTT,CASMGLAGETDTQYF
NA,TRBD2,TRBJ2-5,TRBV4-1,TGCGCCAGCAGCCAAGACCGAAGAATAGCGGGAGGGGAGACCCAGTACTTC,CASSQDRRIAGGETQYF
NA,TRBD2,TRBJ2-7,TRBV7-3,TGTGCCAGCAGCTACGAAGCGGGGGTTGGCTACGAGCAGTACTTC,CASSYEAGVGYEQYF
NA,TRBD1,TRBJ1-4,TRBV5-1,TGCGCCAGCAGCTTGGAGGACAGGGCTGAAAAACTGTTTTTT,CASSLEDRAEKLFF
few,NA,TRBJ2-5,TRBV10-3,TGTGCCACCCGCGGGGCTCAAGAGACCCAGTACTTC,CATRGAQETQYF
NA,NA,TRBJ1-1,TRBV27,TGTGCCAGCAGTTTAGGCAGGGAGAACACTGAAGCTTTCTTT,CASSLGRENTEAFF
NA,NA,TRBJ2-5,TRBV5-6,TGTGCCAGCAGCTTGAAAACAGCATACCAAGAGACCCAGTACTTC,CASSLKTAYQETQYF
NA,NA,TRBJ2-7,TRBV7-9,TGTGCCAGCAGCCCCAGCTCCTACGAGCAGTACTTC,CASSPSSYEQYF
NA,NA,TRBJ2-3,TRBV2,TGTGCCAGCAGAGTACTAGCTCCTAGCACAGATACGCAGTATTTT,CASRVLAPSTDTQYF
NA,NA,TRBJ1-1,TRBV15,TGTGCCACCAGCAGTGGTCTAGGGGTTGGGACTGAAGCTTTCTTT,CATSSGLGVGTEAFF
NA,NA,TRBJ1-5,TRBV21-1,TGTGCCAGCAGCAAAGGGAGGATGGTGGGTGGCAATCAGCCCCAGCATTTT,CASSKGRMVGGNQPQHF
NA,TRBD2,TRBJ2-5,TRBV15,TGTGCCACCAGCAGAGATTCGGGGCTAGCGGGAGGGTACCAAGAGACCCAGTACTTC,CATSRDSGLAGGYQETQYF
NA,NA,TRBJ2-7,TRBV2,TGTGCCAGCATTACCGGGACATCGTCTACGCAGCAGTACTTC,CASITGTSSTQQYF
NA,TRBD2,TRBJ2-1,TRBV5-1,TGCGCCAGCAGCTTATTACTCCGGGAGGGCGGGATCTTC,CASSLLLREGGIF
once,NA,TRBJ1-1,TRBV5-6,TGTGCCAGCAGCTTGGGGGCAGCCCCTGAAGCTTTCTTT,CASSLGAAPEAFF
few,NA,TRBJ1-2,TRBV11-3,TGTGCCAGCAGCTTAGATCCAGCGGTTAAGGTGGGCTACACCTTC,CASSLDPAVKVGYTF
NA,NA,TRBJ2-5,TRBV9,TGTGCCAGCAGCGTAGCAGGGGAGCTGGAGACCCAGTACTTC,CASSVAGELETQYF
NA,TRBD2,TRBJ2-1,TRBV25-1,TGTGCCAGCAGTGAGGGACTAGCGGACTACAATGAGCAGTTCTTC,CASSEGLADYNEQFF
few,NA,TRBJ1-2,TRBV2,TGTGCCAGCAGTGAACAGCGTCGAGGCTACACCTTC,CASSEQRRGYTF
few,NA,TRBJ1-4,TRBV5-4,TGTGCCAGCAGGGTCGCGGGGGCCGGGAATGAAAAACTGTTTTTT,CASRVAGAGNEKLFF
few,TRBD1,TRBJ2-1,TRBV11-3,TGTGCCAGCAGCTTTAGGACAGGGGTAAACAATGAGCAGTTCTTC,CASSFRTGVNNEQFF
NA,TRBD2,TRBJ2-5,TRBV18,TGTGCCAGCTCACCGGTCGCCCTAGCGGGAGGAGGGGTGGAGACCCAGTACTTC,CASSPVALAGGGVETQYF
once,NA,TRBJ2-1,TRBV5-6,TGTGCCAGCAGCTTGGCTAATGAGCAGTTCTTC,CASSLANEQFF
NA,TRBD2,TRBJ2-7,TRBV15,TGTGCCACCAGCAGAGATCGGCTAGCGGGAGCGTACGAGCAGTACTTC,CATSRDRLAGAYEQYF
NA,TRBD1,TRBJ2-3,TRBV27,TGTGCCAGCAGTTCGTGGCCGGGCAGGGGGGATACGCAGTATTTT,CASSSWPGRGDTQYF
NA,NA,TRBJ1-3,TRBV30,TGTGCCTGGAACTGGGGAGACTCTGGAAACACCATATATTTT,CAWNWGDSGNTIYF
NA,NA,TRBJ2-1,TRBV4-1,TGCGCCAGCAGCCAGATAATGGCAGGGCGTGGGAATGAGCAGTTCTTC,CASSQIMAGRGNEQFF
NA,TRBD2,TRBJ2-1,TRBV4-1,TGCGCCAGCAGGGCCGGGACTACACAGTTCTTC,CASRAGTTQFF
few,NA,TRBJ2-7,TRBV2,TGTGCCAGCAGTGTAAGGGGCGCCGAGCAGTACTTC,CASSVRGAEQYF
NA,NA,TRBJ2-7,TRBV6-5,TGTGCCAGCAGTTACTCAATTCGACATCACTCCTACGAGCAGTACTTC,CASSYSIRHHSYEQYF
NA,NA,TRBJ1-1,TRBV28,TGTGCCAGCCGAGACTACGGGCGTCGAGCTTTCTTT,CASRDYGRRAFF
NA,NA,TRBJ1-4,TRBV5-4,TGTGCCAGCAGCTTTGCAGGGGAGCGTGAAAAACTGTTTTTT,CASSFAGEREKLFF
once,NA,TRBJ2-2,TRBV6-5,TGTGCCAGCAGTTTACGAACACTAACAGGGACCGGGGAGCTGTTTTTT,CASSLRTLTGTGELFF
NA,TRBD2,TRBJ2-2,TRBV5-1,TGCGCCAGCAGGGCCCCGCTAGCGGGAATGGTTACCGGGGAGCTGTTTTTT,CASRAPLAGMVTGELFF